A selection of T cell receptor beta chains follows, all from one sample in a study of regulatory T cells in long-lasting Graves disease. TCRdb processed the multiplex PCR reads anew with MiXCR; each CDR3 protein has one entry. The sample consists of approximately 400,000 distinct CDR3 sequences, around 22% of them appearing once. Here the sequenced sample was peripheral blood mononuclear cells (PBMCs), taken when the disease was refractory, from a patient treated with antithyroid drugs. These receptor sequences come from a female donor with Graves disease. Each CDR3 is given with its conserved first and last residue. A D gene is named only where the DNA matches it firmly. The listing skips clone size in some rows; elsewhere it reads once, few, many or a size class.

cdr3_aa cdr3_nt d_call j_call v_call clone_size
CSARDLSGYYNEQFF TGCAGTGCTAGAGATCTCAGCGGGTACTACAATGAGCAGTTCTTC NA TRBJ2-1 TRBV20-1 NA
CAWSLDRKNIQYF TGTGCCTGGAGCCTGGACAGAAAAAACATTCAGTACTTC NA TRBJ2-4 TRBV30 NA
CASSLLPGQVNQPQHF TGTGCCAGTAGTCTCCTCCCGGGACAGGTCAATCAGCCCCAGCATTTT TRBD1 TRBJ1-5 TRBV19 NA
CASSVGGPSYNEQFF TGTGCCAGCAGCGTAGGCGGACCTTCCTACAATGAGCAGTTCTTC NA TRBJ2-1 TRBV9 few
CASSIGNPRVSKRGNEQFF TGTGCCAGTAGTATAGGTAACCCGCGGGTGTCTAAGAGGGGGAATGAGCAGTTCTTC NA TRBJ2-1 TRBV19 few
CASSFFFRAEKLFF TGTGCCAGCAGTTTTTTCTTTAGGGCGGAAAAACTGTTTTTT NA TRBJ1-4 TRBV28 many
CASSLGARETQYF TGTGCCAGCAGCTTAGGGGCCAGGGAGACCCAGTACTTC NA TRBJ2-5 TRBV7-2 many
CASSDSGRPQETQYF TGTGCCAGCAGTGATAGCGGGAGGCCACAAGAGACCCAGTACTTC TRBD2 TRBJ2-5 TRBV2 many
CASSLAGGGADTQYF TGTGCCAGCAGCTTAGCGGGAGGGGGCGCAGATACGCAGTATTTT TRBD2 TRBJ2-3 TRBV7-3 NA
CASSRDRNGYTF TGCGCCAGCAGCCGAGACAGGAATGGCTACACCTTC NA TRBJ1-2 TRBV5-1 NA
CSARERVGTQYF TGCAGTGCTAGAGAACGAGTCGGGACCCAGTACTTC NA TRBJ2-5 TRBV20-1 many
CASSITGTSTQETQYF TGTGCCAGCAGTATTACCGGGACCTCCACGCAAGAGACCCAGTACTTC NA TRBJ2-5 TRBV28 many
CSARDRHSTGNYGYTF TGCAGTGCTAGAGATCGTCATTCTACAGGGAACTATGGCTACACCTTC NA TRBJ1-2 TRBV20-1 NA
CSARQGWELFF TGCAGTGCCAGACAGGGCTGGGAGCTGTTTTTT TRBD1 TRBJ2-2 TRBV20-1 many
CASSQEQGRIDQYF TGTGCCAGCAGCCAAGAGCAGGGTAGGATCGATCAGTATTTT NA TRBJ2-3 TRBV3-1 NA
CASSLEGRAGDTEAFF TGTGCCAGCAGCTTAGAAGGCAGGGCGGGGGACACTGAAGCTTTCTTT NA TRBJ1-1 TRBV7-8 few
CASSEARTGTGLGGYTF TGTGCCAGCAGTGAAGCCCGGACCGGGACAGGGTTGGGTGGCTACACCTTC TRBD1 TRBJ1-2 TRBV2 many
CASRRLAGVLYEQYF TGTGCCAGCAGAAGACTAGCGGGAGTTCTCTACGAGCAGTACTTC TRBD2 TRBJ2-7 TRBV2 many
CASTGGESSGANVLTF TGTGCCAGCACAGGAGGGGAGAGCTCTGGGGCCAACGTCCTGACTTTC NA TRBJ2-6 TRBV28 NA
CASSYDQGLGAGIGNEQFF TGTGCCAGCAGTTACGATCAAGGCCTTGGGGCAGGGATAGGCAATGAGCAGTTCTTC NA TRBJ2-1 TRBV6-2/TRBV6-3 few
CASSLAAIEQYF TGTGCCAGCAGCTTGGCAGCTATCGAGCAGTACTTC NA TRBJ2-7 TRBV5-6 few
CASSTHTGSGAEAFF TGTGCCAGCAGTACCCACACAGGGAGCGGGGCTGAAGCTTTCTTT NA TRBJ1-1 TRBV12-3/TRBV12-4 many
CASSVAAGTYEQYF TGTGCCAGCAGCGTAGCAGCGGGAACCTACGAGCAGTACTTC TRBD2 TRBJ2-7 TRBV9 few
CASSTLQAPYSNQPQHF TGTGCCAGTAGTACCCTCCAGGCCCCTTATAGCAATCAGCCCCAGCATTTT NA TRBJ1-5 TRBV19 NA
CASSRPAGARYTGELFF TGTGCCAGCAGCAGACCCGCGGGAGCTCGGTACACCGGGGAGCTGTTTTTT TRBD2 TRBJ2-2 TRBV7-8 few
CASSYSGRGEITGELFF TGTGCCAGCAGTTACTCCGGGCGAGGGGAGATCACCGGGGAGCTGTTTTTT NA TRBJ2-2 TRBV6-9 NA
CASSPGTGRTNYGYTF TGTGCCAGCAGTCCCGGGACAGGGCGTACTAACTATGGCTACACCTTC TRBD1 TRBJ1-2 TRBV28 many
CGTSAGESYEQYF TGCGGAACCAGTGCAGGGGAATCCTACGAGCAGTACTTC NA TRBJ2-7 TRBV20-1 NA
CASRRQITNTEAFF TGTGCCAGCAGGAGACAGATTACGAACACTGAAGCTTTCTTT NA TRBJ1-1 TRBV6-1 few
CSAYVSGRAVGEQYF TGCAGTGCCTACGTTAGCGGGAGGGCCGTAGGAGAGCAGTACTTC TRBD2 TRBJ2-7 TRBV20-1 NA
CASEPGQATNQPQHF TGTGCCAGCGAACCGGGACAGGCGACCAATCAGCCCCAGCATTTT TRBD1 TRBJ1-5 TRBV19 NA
CSVESGQYNEQFF TGCAGCGTTGAGTCGGGACAGTACAATGAGCAGTTCTTC TRBD1 TRBJ2-1 TRBV29-1 NA
CASSLGQGTRNRETQYF TGTGCCAGCAGCCTAGGACAGGGTACGCGGAACCGGGAGACCCAGTACTTC TRBD1 TRBJ2-5 TRBV3-1 NA
CASSGLAGPGELFF TGTGCCAGCAGCGGACTAGCGGGCCCCGGGGAGCTGTTTTTT TRBD2 TRBJ2-2 TRBV2 many
CASSFPGDSYEQYF TGTGCCAGCAGCTTCCCAGGGGACTCCTACGAGCAGTACTTC NA TRBJ2-7 TRBV7-2 NA
CASSVDAGQGGEGELFF TGTGCCAGCAGCGTTGATGCAGGACAGGGGGGAGAAGGGGAGCTGTTTTTT TRBD1 TRBJ2-2 TRBV6-1 NA
CATSPNQETQYF TGTGCCACCAGTCCCAACCAAGAGACCCAGTACTTC NA TRBJ2-5 TRBV15 many
CASSLADRGLAPLHF TGTGCCAGCAGCTTGGCGGACAGGGGATTGGCACCCCTCCACTTT TRBD1 TRBJ1-6 TRBV7-8 NA
CASSLDSSLGTDRGNHQPQHF TGTGCCAGCAGCTTAGACTCTTCACTCGGGACAGATCGGGGGAACCATCAGCCCCAGCATTTT TRBD1 TRBJ1-5 TRBV11-2 NA